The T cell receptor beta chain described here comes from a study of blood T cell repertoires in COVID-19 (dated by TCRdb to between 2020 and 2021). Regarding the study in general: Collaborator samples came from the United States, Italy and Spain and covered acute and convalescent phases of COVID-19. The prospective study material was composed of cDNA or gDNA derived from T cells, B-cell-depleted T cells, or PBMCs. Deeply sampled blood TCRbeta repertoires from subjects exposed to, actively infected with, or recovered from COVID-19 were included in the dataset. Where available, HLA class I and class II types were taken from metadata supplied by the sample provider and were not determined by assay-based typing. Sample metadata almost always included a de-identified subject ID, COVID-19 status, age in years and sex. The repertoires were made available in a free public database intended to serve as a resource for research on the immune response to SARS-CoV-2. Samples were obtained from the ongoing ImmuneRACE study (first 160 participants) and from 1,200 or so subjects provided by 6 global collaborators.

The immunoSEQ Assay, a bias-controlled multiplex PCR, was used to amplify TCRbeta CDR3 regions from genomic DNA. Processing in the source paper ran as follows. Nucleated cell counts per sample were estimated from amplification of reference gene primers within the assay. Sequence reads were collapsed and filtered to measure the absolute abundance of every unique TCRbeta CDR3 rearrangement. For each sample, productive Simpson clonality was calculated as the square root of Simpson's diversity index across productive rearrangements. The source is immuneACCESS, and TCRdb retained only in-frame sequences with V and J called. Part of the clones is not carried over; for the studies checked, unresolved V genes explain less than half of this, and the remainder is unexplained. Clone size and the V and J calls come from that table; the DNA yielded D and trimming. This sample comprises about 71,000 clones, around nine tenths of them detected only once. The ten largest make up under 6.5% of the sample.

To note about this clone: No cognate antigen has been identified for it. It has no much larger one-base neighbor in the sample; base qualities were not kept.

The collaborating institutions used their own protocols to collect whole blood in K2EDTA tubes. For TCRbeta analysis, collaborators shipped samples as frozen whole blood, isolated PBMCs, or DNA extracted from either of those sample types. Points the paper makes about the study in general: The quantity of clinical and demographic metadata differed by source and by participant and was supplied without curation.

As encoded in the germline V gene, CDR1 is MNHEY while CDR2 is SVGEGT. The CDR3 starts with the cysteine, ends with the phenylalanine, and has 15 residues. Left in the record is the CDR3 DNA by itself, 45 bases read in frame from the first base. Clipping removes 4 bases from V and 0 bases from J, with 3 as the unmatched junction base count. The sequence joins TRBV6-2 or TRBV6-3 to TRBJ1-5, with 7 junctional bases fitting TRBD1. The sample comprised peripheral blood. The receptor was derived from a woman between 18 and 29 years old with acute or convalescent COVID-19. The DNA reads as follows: TGTGCCAGCAGTTTGGACAGGACTAGCAATCAGCCCCAGCATTTT. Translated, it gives CASSLDRTSNQPQHF.